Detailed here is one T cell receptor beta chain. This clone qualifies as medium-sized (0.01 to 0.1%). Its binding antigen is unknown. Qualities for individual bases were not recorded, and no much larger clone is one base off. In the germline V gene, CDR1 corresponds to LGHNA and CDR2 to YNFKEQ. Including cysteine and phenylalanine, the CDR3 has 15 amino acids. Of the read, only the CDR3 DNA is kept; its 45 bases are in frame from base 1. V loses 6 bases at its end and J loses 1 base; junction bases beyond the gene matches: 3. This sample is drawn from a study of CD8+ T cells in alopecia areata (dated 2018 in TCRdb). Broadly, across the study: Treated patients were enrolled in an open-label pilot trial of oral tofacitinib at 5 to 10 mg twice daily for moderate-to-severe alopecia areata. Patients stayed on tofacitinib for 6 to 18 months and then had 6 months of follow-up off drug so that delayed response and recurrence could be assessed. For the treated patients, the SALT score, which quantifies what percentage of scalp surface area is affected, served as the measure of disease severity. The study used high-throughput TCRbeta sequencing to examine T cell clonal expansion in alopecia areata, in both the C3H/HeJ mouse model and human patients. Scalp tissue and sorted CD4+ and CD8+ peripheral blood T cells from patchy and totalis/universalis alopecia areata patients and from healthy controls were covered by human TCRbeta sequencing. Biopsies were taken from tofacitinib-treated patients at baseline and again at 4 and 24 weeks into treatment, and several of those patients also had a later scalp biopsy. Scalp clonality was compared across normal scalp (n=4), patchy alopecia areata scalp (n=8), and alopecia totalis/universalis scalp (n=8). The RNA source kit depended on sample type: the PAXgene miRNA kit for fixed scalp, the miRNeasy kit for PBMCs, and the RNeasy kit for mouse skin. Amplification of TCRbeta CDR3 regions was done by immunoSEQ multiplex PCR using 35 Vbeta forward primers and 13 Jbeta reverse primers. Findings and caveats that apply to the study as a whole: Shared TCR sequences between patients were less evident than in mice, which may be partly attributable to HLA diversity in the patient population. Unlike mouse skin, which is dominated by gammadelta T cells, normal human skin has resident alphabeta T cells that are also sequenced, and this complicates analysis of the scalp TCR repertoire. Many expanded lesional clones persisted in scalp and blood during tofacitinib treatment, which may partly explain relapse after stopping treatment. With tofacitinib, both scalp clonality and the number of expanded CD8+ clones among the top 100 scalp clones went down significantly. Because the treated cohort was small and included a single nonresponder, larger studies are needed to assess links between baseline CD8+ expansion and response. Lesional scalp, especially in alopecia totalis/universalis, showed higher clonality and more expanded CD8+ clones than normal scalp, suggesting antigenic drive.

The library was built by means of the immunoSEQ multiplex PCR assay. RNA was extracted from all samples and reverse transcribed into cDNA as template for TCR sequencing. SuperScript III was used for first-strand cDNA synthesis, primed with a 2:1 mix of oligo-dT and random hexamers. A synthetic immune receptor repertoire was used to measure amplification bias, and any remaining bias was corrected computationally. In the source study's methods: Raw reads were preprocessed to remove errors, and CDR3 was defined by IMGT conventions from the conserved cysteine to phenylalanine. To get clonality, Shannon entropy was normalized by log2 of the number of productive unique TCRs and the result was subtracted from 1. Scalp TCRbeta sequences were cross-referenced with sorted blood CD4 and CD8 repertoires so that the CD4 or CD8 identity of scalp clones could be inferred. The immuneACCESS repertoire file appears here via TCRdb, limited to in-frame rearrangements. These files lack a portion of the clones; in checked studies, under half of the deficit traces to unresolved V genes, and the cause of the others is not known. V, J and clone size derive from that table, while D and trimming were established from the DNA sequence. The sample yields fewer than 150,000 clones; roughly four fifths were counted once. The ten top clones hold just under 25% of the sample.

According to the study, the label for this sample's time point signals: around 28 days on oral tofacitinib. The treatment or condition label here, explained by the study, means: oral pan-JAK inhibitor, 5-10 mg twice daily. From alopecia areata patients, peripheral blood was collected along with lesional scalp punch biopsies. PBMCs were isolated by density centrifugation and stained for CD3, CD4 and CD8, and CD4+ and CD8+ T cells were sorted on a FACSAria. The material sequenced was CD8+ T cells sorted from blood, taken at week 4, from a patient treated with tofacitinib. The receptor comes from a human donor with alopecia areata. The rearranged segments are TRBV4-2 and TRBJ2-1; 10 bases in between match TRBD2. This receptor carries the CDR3 CASRVAGGSYNEQFF. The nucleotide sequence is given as TGTGCCAGCAGAGTAGCGGGGGGTTCCTACAATGAGCAGTTCTTC.